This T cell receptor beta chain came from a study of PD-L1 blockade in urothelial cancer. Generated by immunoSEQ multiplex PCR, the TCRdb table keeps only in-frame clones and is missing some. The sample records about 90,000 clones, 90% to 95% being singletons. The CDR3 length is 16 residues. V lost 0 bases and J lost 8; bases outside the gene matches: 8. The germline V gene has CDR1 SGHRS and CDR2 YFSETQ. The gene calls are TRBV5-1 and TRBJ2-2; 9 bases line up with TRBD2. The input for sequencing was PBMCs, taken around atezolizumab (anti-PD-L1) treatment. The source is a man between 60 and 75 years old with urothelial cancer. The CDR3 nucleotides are TGCGCCAGCAGCTTGGCCGGGACTAGCAGATCAGGGGAGCTGTTTTTT. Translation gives CASSLAGTSRSGELFF.